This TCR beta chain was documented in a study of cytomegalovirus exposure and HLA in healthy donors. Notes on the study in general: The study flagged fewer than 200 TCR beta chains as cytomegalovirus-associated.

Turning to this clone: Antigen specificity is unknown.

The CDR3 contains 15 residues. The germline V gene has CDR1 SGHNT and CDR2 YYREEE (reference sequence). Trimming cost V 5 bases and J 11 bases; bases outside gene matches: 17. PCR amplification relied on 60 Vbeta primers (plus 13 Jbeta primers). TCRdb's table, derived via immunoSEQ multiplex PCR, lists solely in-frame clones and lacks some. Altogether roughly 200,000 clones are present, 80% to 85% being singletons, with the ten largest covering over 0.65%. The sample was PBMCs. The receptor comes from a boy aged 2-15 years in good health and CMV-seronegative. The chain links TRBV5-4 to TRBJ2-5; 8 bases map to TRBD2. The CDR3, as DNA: TGTGCCAGCAGGGGATACGGTGACCCCGGGGGGGAGCAGTACTTC. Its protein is CASRGYGDPGGEQYF.